The clone carrying this T cell receptor beta chain was recorded a few times. This sample was included in a study of blood T cells in healthy people across ages. The CDR3 has 14 residues. CDR1 is DFQATT and CDR2 is SNEGSKA in the germline V gene (reference sequence). V lost 2 bases and J lost 1, with 11 bases in between. A J-beta primer mix and a sample-barcoded 5' primer were used in a second PCR of about 7 to 12 cycles. TCRdb analysed the 5' RACE reads with MiXCR anew, one entry per CDR3 protein. This table holds some 880,000 distinct CDR3 sequences, under 40% found once. Sequenced input: blood. This clonotype originated in a young man in good health. The chain carries TRBV20-1 and TRBJ1-1, with no clear D. The CDR3 protein is CSARTQDGNTEAFF. CDR3 nucleotide sequence: TGCAGTGCTAGAACTCAAGACGGGAACACTGAAGCTTTCTTT.